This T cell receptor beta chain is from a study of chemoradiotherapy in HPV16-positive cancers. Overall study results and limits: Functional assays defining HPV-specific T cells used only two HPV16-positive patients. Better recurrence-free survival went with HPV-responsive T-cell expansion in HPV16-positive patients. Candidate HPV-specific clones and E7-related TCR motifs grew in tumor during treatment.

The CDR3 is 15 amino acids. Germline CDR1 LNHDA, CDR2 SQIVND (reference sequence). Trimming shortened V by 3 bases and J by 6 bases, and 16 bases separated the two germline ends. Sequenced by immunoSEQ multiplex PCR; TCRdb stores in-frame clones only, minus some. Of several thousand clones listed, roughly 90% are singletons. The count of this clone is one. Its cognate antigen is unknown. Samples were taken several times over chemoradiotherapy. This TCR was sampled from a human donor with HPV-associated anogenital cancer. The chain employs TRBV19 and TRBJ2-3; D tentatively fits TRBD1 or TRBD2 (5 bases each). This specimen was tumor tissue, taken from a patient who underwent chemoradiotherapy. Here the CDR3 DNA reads TGTGCCAGTAGTATTTGGCAGGGCGGCGGGGATACGCAGTATTTT. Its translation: CASSIWQGGGDTQYF.